This TCR beta chain was retrieved from a study of T cells in Graves' hyperthyroidism and ophthalmopathy. Calling Graves' hyperthyroidism stable meant ophthalmopathy did not progress within 18 months. The hyperthyroidism patients had all been newly diagnosed, and their disease duration was under 2 months. Their ages ranged from 18 to 65 years. Fresh peripheral blood, about 10 ml of it, supplied the PBMCs. Authors of the study amplified TCR beta CDR3 regions from RNA transcripts. Initially, a first-round RT-PCR of the TCR CDR3 employed the HTBI primer set. TCRdb ran MiXCR on the multiplex PCR reads and lists one entry per CDR3 protein. The sample lists about 620,000 distinct CDR3 sequences; 15% to 20% were seen once. This clonotype turned up a few times. Its target is not known. Whole-study findings and limits: The model foresaw ophthalmopathy a median roughly 6.5 months prior to onset.

The sequence derives from a woman aged 25 to 45 with Graves' hyperthyroidism. Sequences were obtained from blood.

For the CDR3, the DNA is TGTGCCAGCAGTTCGACCCCCGCAGACGCCAACTATGGCTACACCTTC. Translating it yields CASSSTPADANYGYTF. The chain joins TRBV6-1 to TRBJ1-2; D gene unclear. V lost 5 bases and J lost 2, with 18 bases in between. Germline loops: CDR1 MNHNS, CDR2 SASEGT. The CDR3 spans 16 residues.